This T cell receptor (beta chain) was profiled in a study of shared clonotypes between healthy human individuals. General study points: When compared with the clonotypes that were shared by all four sorted-subset donors, the non-shared clonotypes turned out to have lower generation probabilities.

This CDR3 is 14 amino acids long. The V gene lost 3 bases and the J gene lost 6 bases, with 11 bases spanning the gap. Germline V lookup: CDR1 ENHRY, CDR2 SYGVKD. Sequenced by immunoSEQ multiplex PCR; TCRdb stores in-frame clones only, minus some. The repertoire consists of around 2.3 million clones, with 90% to 97% occurring once and the leading ten covering approximately 0.13%. Details on this clone: The antigen remains undetermined. The sample holds other DNA sequences that translate to the same CDR3.

The clonotype was recovered from a man younger than 35 in good health. This chain connects TRBV10-3 to TRBJ1-4; a weak D match, TRBD1 (5 bases). The sequenced material came from naive CD4+ T cells sorted from blood. The subset here: CD45RA+ positively selected. For the CDR3, the DNA is TGTGCCATCAGTGACGGTGGGGCGGATGAAAAACTGTTTTTT. It yields the protein CAISDGGADEKLFF.